This TCR beta chain was recovered during a study of identical twins' blood T cells. V gave up 6 bases and J gave up 8 bases, with 4 bases separating them. CDR3 length: 10 amino acids. Germline V gives CDR1 MGHDK, CDR2 SYGVNS. About this clonotype: What it recognizes is unknown.

Donors were six healthy women in three monozygous twin pairs. Original handling: Per-library CDR3 reads ranged roughly 2.2 to 3.6 million; clonotypes, ~85,000 to ~500,000. TCRdb recomputed calls from the 5' RACE reads with MiXCR, one row per CDR3 protein. TCRdb's processing, not the authors', yielded these V and J calls. The sample shows hundreds of thousands of distinct CDR3 sequences, around 30% of them seen only once. Overall study findings and caveats: Environmental influences on twin similarity could not be excluded.

The chain recombines TRBV25-1 with TRBJ1-4, with no clear D. Sample: PBMCs. The receptor was derived from a woman aged 18-55 years in good health. The CDR3 DNA reads TGTGCCAGCAGACGGGAAAAACTGTTTTTT. This gives the protein CASRREKLFF.